The T cell receptor (beta chain) described here comes from a study of blood T cell repertoires in COVID-19. The ends were cut back, 2 bases at V and 2 bases at J, with 6 bases in the middle. This CDR3 contains 13 residues. A remark on this clone: This specimen includes other DNA sequences encoding the same CDR3.

Method: immunoSEQ multiplex PCR; TCRdb's copy keeps in-frame clones and lacks some. Here the sample spans approximately 150,000 clones, around nine tenths being singletons. The V and J genes are TRBV12-3 or TRBV12-4 and TRBJ1-1; TRBD1 is a possible D gene (5 bases). The sequence derives from a woman aged 45-59 years with active or convalescent COVID-19. Specimen: peripheral blood. CDR3 in DNA: TGTGCCAGCAGTTTACAGGGTAACACTGAAGCTTTCTTT. Translation: CASSLQGNTEAFF.